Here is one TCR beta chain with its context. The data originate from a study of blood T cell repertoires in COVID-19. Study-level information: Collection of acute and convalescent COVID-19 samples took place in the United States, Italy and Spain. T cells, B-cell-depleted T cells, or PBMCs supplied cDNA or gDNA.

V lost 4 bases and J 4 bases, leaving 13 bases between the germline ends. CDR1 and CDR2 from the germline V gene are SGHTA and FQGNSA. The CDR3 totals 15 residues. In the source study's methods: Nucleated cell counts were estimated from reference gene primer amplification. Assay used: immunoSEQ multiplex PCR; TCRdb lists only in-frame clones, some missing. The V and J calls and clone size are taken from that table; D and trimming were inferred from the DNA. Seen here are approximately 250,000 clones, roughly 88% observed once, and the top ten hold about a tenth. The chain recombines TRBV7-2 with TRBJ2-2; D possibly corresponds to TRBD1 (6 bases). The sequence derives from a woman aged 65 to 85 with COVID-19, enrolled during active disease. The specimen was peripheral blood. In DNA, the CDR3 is TGTGCCAGCAGCTCCCAAACAGGGATCACCGGGGAGCTGTTTTTT. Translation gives CASSSQTGITGELFF. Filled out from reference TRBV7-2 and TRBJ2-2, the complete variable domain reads GAGVSQSPSNKVTEKGKDVELRCDPISGHTALYWYRQSLGQGLEFLIYFQGNSAPDKSGLPSDRFSAERTGGSVSTLTIQRTQQEDSAVYLCASSSQTGITGELFFGEGSRLTVL.